Following are 20 T cell receptor beta chains from one sample sequenced in a study of cytomegalovirus exposure and HLA in healthy donors. PCR primers comprised 60 Vbeta and 13 Jbeta primers. The repertoire was sequenced with immunoSEQ multiplex PCR; TCRdb's copy has only in-frame clones and lacks some. The table lists 150,000 to 200,000 clones, roughly three quarters of them singletons. The sequenced sample consisted of PBMCs. The receptors shown here come from a male donor in good health and CMV-seronegative.

The V gene is TRBV18, the J gene TRBJ2-5; 8 bases are a match to TRBD1. The J call is in doubt because the DNA end fits TRBJ2-7 better. This CDR3 contains 15 residues. CDR1 is KGHSH, CDR2 LQKENI, per germline. The CDR3 loop reads CASSQIRDRFYEQYF. The CDR3, as DNA: TGTGCCAGCTCACAAATCCGGGACAGGTTTTACGAGCAGTACTTC.

The chain employs TRBV27 and TRBJ2-5, with 7 positions matching TRBD1. Germline V gene sequence: CDR1 MNHEY, CDR2 SMNVEV (reference sequence). The V and J ends lost 5 bases and 5 bases, in that order; junction bases with no gene match: 8. This CDR3 comprises 14 residues. This CDR3 reads CASSPQTGTETQYF. The CDR3 DNA is TGTGCCAGCAGTCCCCAGACAGGGACGGAGACCCAGTACTTC.

This clone has at least ten counts. This sequence joins TRBV10-3 and TRBJ1-3; 7 nucleotides align to TRBD1. The CDR3 is 15 residues long. Per the germline V gene, CDR1 is ENHRY and CDR2 is SYGVKD. The V segment lost 5 bases and the J segment 0 bases; nucleotides outside the gene matches: 4. CDR3 amino acids: CAISKTGSSGNTIYF. CDR3 DNA: TGTGCCATCAGTAAGACAGGGAGCTCTGGAAACACCATATATTTT.

The rearrangement joins TRBV9 to TRBJ2-5; 10 bases are shared with TRBD1. The CDR3 is 13 amino acids. J was trimmed by 4 bases and V by 4 bases; bases with no gene match: 1. The V gene's germline CDR1 is SGDLS and CDR2 YYNGEE. The CDR3 spells CASSRDRGETQYF. DNA of the CDR3: TGTGCCAGCAGCAGGGACAGGGGAGAGACCCAGTACTTC. The full variable domain, with the rest looked up from reference TRBV9 and TRBJ2-5, is DSGVTQTPKHLITATGQRVTLRCSPRSGDLSVYWYQQSLDQGLQFLIQYYNGEERAKGNILERFSAQQFPDLHSELNLSSLELGDSALYFCASSRDRGETQYFGPGTRLLVL.

The chain joins TRBV4-1 to TRBJ2-3, with 8 bases matching TRBD2. Germline V gene data show CDR1 as MGHRA and CDR2 as YSYEKL. The J segment lost 4 bases and the V segment lost 0 bases, leaving 18 bases of the junction unmatched. There are 20 residues in the CDR3. The DNA for the CDR3 is TGCGCCAGCAGCCAAGACGTTTTTGGGAAGCGGGAGAGTAGGGCAGATACGCAGTATTTT. Protein sequence: CASSQDVFGKRESRADTQYF.

This clone was seen more than once but under ten times. The V call is TRBV30, the J call TRBJ2-7; 10 positions match TRBD1. Germline-derived CDR1 and CDR2 are GTSNPN and SVGIG (reference sequence). The CDR3 sequence is 13 residues long. Unmatched junction bases numbered 4, after V lost 2 bases and J lost 6 bases. The CDR3 sequence: CAWSPWTGGEQYF. The CDR3 DNA sequence: TGTGCCTGGAGTCCGTGGACAGGGGGCGAGCAGTACTTC.

This chain connects TRBV29-1 to TRBJ1-5; TRBD1 aligns across 7 bases. The J segment lost 3 bases and the V segment lost 5 bases, leaving 7 bases of the junction unmatched. The V gene's germline CDR1 is SQVTM and CDR2 ANQGSEA. This CDR3 is 14 amino acids long. The chain's CDR3 is CSVSGGGFNQPQHF. In DNA, the CDR3 is TGCAGCGTTTCGGGAGGGGGCTTCAATCAGCCCCAGCATTTT.

The CDR3 nucleotides read TGTGCCAGCAGTGATTCAGGTTACGAGCAGTACTTC. This codes for CASSDSGYEQYF. The chain couples TRBV6-1 to TRBJ2-7; no firm D call. CDR3 length equals 12 residues. Germline assignment: CDR1 MNHNS and CDR2 SASEGT. With 3 bases removed from V and 4 bases from J, the gap between germline ends came to 7 bases.

This clone has just a few counts. This chain uses TRBV6-1 with TRBJ2-2; weak D call: TRBD1 (5 bases). The germline V and J ends were trimmed by 7 bases and 3 bases, with 15 bases remaining between them. The CDR3 has 15 amino acids. CDR1 is MNHNS and CDR2 is SASEGT in the germline V gene. In DNA form, the CDR3 reads TGTGCCAGCACGAAAGGGGAAGGGGACACCGGGGAGCTGTTTTTT. Translation: CASTKGEGDTGELFF.

The J gene is TRBJ1-2, the V gene TRBV9; D might be TRBD1 (5 bases). This CDR3 spans 13 amino acids. In germline, CDR1 is SGDLS, CDR2 YYNGEE. V lost 0 bases, J lost 8 bases, and 11 bases lay in between. CDR3 in DNA: TGTGCCAGCAGCGTAGGGAGGGGCCGAGGCTACACCTTC. Its protein is CASSVGRGRGYTF.

The J gene is TRBJ2-1, the V gene TRBV9, with a weak D call TRBD1 (6 bases). The germline V and J ends were trimmed by 4 bases and 4 bases, with 24 bases remaining between them. From germline, CDR1 is SGDLS and CDR2 YYNGEE. There are 18 residues in the CDR3. CDR3 in DNA: TGTGCCAGCAGCCAATCGTTCTTAGGAGAGACAGGATACAATGAGCAGTTCTTC. Translated, it gives CASSQSFLGETGYNEQFF.

This chain connects TRBV7-2 to TRBJ2-2; maybe TRBD2 (5 bases). This CDR3 region has 17 residues. CDR1 and CDR2 (germline): SGHTA, FQGNSA. Deletions cut 1 base from V and 3 bases from J, with 15 bases between. The CDR3 sequence: CASSLVAGEIDTGELFF. The CDR3 coding sequence is TGTGCCAGCAGCTTAGTGGCCGGGGAAATTGACACCGGGGAGCTGTTTTTT. Looking up the rest from reference TRBV7-2 and TRBJ2-2 gives the full variable domain: GAGVSQSPSNKVTEKGKDVELRCDPISGHTALYWYRQSLGQGLEFLIYFQGNSAPDKSGLPSDRFSAERTGGSVSTLTIQRTQQEDSAVYLCASSLVAGEIDTGELFFGEGSRLTVL.

V and J are TRBV19 and TRBJ1-1; possibly TRBD1 for D (5 bases). Germline CDR1 LNHDA, CDR2 SQIVND (reference sequence). CDR3 size: 16 residues. Trimming removed 7 bases from V and 0 bases from J, with 18 bases in between. The CDR3 reads CASIEGAAGMNTEAFF. Written as DNA, the CDR3 is TGTGCCAGTATAGAAGGGGCCGCGGGGATGAACACTGAAGCTTTCTTT.

In DNA, the CDR3 is TGTGCCAGCAGCCCCGGGGGGGGCACTGAAGCTTTCTTT. It is translated as CASSPGGGTEAFF. The V gene is TRBV6-1, the J gene TRBJ1-1; D is possibly TRBD1 (5 bases). V was clipped by 6 bases and J by 4 bases, with 12 bases between them. In germline, CDR1 is MNHNS, CDR2 SASEGT. The CDR3 is 13 amino acids.

The chain has TRBV18 and TRBJ2-1; 7 positions match TRBD1. The CDR3 consists of 13 residues. J was trimmed by 6 bases and V by 6 bases; bases with no gene match: 5. Germline V gene sequence: CDR1 KGHSH, CDR2 LQKENI. This chain's CDR3 is CASSLGQANEQFF. The CDR3 bases are TGTGCCAGCTCTCTTGGACAGGCCAATGAGCAGTTCTTC. Full variable domain (rest looked up from reference TRBV18 and TRBJ2-1): NAGVMQNPRHLVRRRGQEARLRCSPMKGHSHVYWYRQLPEEGLKFMVYLQKENIIDESGMPKERFSAEFPKEGPSILRIQQVVRGDSAAYFCASSLGQANEQFFGPGTRLTVL.

Here the CDR3 reads CASSVGAGAGAGDEQFF. DNA of the CDR3: TGTGCCAGCAGCGTAGGGGCGGGAGCGGGAGCGGGGGATGAGCAGTTCTTC. The gene calls are TRBV9 and TRBJ2-1; 8 positions match TRBD2. Trimming removed 0 bases from V and 8 bases from J; junction bases left unmatched: 13. The CDR3 has 17 amino acids. Germline CDR1 SGDLS, CDR2 YYNGEE.

The gene calls are TRBV27 and TRBJ2-7; possible D gene TRBD2, 6 bases. The V end lost 3 bases, the J end lost 2 bases, and 20 bases lay between the germline ends. This CDR3 comprises 17 residues. Germline-derived CDR1 and CDR2 are MNHEY and SMNVEV (reference sequence). CDR3 DNA: TGTGCCAGCAGTTTCCAGGTCACCGGGACTCCCACCTACGAGCAGTACTTC. It translates to CASSFQVTGTPTYEQYF.

A single count supports this clone. The V call is TRBV10-3, the J call TRBJ2-3; tentative D call: TRBD2 (5 bases). Trimming removed 3 bases at V and 3 bases at J, with 10 bases between. Germline V gene lookup returns CDR1 ENHRY and CDR2 SYGVKD. The CDR3 consists of 14 residues. Written as DNA, the CDR3 is TGTGCCATCAGTGACTCCCGCGGGACAGATACGCAGTATTTT. It codes for CAISDSRGTDTQYF.

The chain links TRBV6-1 to TRBJ2-7; D unclear. This CDR3 spans 15 amino acids. Trimming cost V 7 bases and J 1 base, with 17 bases left between them. Germline-derived CDR1 and CDR2 are MNHNS and SASEGT. CDR3 nucleotides: TGTGCCAGCACCACACCCAAAGGCGGATCCTACGAGCAGTACTTC. Translated, it gives CASTTPKGGSYEQYF.

In this sample, this clone turned up once. The chain links TRBV15 to TRBJ1-5, with 8 bases lining up with TRBD1. Germline V gene sequence: CDR1 LNHNV, CDR2 YYDKDF (reference sequence). Trimming cost V 6 bases and J 7 bases; bases outside gene matches: 5. The CDR3 sequence is 13 residues long. DNA for the CDR3: TGTGCCACCAGTCCCGACAGGGGACAGCCCCAGCATTTT. Its translation: CATSPDRGQPQHF.